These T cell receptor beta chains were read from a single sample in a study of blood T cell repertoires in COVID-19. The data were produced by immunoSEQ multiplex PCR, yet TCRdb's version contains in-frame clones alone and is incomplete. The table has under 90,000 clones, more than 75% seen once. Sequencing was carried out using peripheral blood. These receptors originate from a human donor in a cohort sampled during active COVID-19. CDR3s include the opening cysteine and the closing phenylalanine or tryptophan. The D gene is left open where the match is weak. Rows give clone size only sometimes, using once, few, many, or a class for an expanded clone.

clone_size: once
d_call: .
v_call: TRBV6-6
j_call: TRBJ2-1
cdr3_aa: CASSYSEAGYEQFF
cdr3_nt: TGTGCCAGCAGTTACTCGGAGGCGGGCTATGAGCAGTTCTTC

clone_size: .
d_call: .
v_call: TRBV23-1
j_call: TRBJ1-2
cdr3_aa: CASSHCDGVYGYTF
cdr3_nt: TGCGCCAGCAGTCATTGTGACGGAGTCTATGGCTACACCTTC

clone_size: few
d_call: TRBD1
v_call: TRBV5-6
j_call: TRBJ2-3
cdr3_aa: CASSNSHRGSSTDTQYF
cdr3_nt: TGTGCCAGCAGCAATTCTCACAGGGGATCGAGCACAGATACGCAGTATTTT

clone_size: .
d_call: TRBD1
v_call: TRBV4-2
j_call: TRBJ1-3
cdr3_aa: CASSQGTGLGNTIYF
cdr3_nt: TGTGCCAGCAGCCAGGGGACAGGGCTTGGAAACACCATATATTTT

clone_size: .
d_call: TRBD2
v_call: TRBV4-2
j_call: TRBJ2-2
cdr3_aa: CASSLGSGDTGELFF
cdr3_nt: TGTGCCAGCAGCTTAGGTAGCGGGGATACCGGGGAGCTGTTTTTT

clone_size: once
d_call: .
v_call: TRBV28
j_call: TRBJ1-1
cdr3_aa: CASRRAAGPNTEAFF
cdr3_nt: TGTGCCAGCAGACGCGCTGCCGGTCCGAACACTGAAGCTTTCTTT

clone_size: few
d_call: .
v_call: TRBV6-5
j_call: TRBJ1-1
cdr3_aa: CASSYSRQGMYTEAFF
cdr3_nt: TGTGCCAGCAGTTACTCGAGGCAGGGCATGTACACTGAAGCTTTCTTT

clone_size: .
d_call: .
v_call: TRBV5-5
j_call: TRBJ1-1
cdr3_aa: CASSLVTYMNTEAFF
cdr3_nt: TGTGCCAGCAGCTTGGTCACGTACATGAACACTGAAGCTTTCTTT

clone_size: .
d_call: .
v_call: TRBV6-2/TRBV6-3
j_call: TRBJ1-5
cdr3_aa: CASSYSPILSFNQPQHF
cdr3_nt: TGTGCCAGCAGTTACTCGCCTATACTTAGCTTCAATCAGCCCCAGCATTTT

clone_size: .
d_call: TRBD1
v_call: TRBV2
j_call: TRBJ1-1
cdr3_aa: CASWTGGTEAFF
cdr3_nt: TGTGCCAGTTGGACAGGGGGTACTGAAGCTTTCTTT

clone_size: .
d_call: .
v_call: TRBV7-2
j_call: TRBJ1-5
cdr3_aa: CASSLVLNQPQHF
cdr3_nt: TGTGCCAGCAGCTTAGTACTAAATCAGCCCCAGCATTTT

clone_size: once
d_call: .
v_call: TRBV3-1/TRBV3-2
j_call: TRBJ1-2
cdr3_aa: CASSPQGGQYYTF
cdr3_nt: TGTGCCAGCAGCCCGCAAGGTGGACAGTACTACACCTTC

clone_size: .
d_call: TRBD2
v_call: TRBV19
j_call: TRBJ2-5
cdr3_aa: CASSSLAGGKETQYF
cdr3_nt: TGTGCCAGTAGTTCGCTAGCGGGAGGGAAAGAGACCCAGTACTTC

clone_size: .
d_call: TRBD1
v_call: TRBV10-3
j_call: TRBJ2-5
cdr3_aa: CAISKLGTGETQYF
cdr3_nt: TGTGCCATCAGTAAGCTCGGGACAGGGGAGACCCAGTACTTC

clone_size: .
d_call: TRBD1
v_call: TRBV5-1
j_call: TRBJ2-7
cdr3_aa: CASSLTGGEQYF
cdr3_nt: TGCGCCAGCAGCTTGACAGGGGGCGAGCAGTACTTC

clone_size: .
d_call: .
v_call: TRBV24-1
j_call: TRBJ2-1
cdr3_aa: CATSNVARGPGDNEQFF
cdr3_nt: TGTGCCACCAGTAACGTCGCTCGGGGACCGGGGGACAATGAGCAGTTCTTC

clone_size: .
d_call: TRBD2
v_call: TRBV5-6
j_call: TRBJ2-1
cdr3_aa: CASSSGLAGYNEQFF
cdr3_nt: TGTGCCAGCAGCTCCGGACTAGCGGGGTACAATGAGCAGTTCTTC

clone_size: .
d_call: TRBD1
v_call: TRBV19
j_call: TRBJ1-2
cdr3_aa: CASSTPGQGISYTF
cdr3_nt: TGTGCCAGTAGTACCCCGGGACAGGGGATCAGCTACACCTTC

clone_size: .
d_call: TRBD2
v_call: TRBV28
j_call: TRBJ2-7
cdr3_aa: CASSLRGRRGGYEQYF
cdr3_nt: TGTGCCAGCAGCTTGCGGGGTAGGCGGGGGGGATACGAGCAGTACTTC

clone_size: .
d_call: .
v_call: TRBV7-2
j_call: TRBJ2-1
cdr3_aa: CASSWRGGPREQFF
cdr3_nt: TGTGCCAGCAGCTGGCGGGGTGGCCCTCGTGAGCAGTTCTTC

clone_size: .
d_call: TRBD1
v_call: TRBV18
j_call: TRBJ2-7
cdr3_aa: CASSPEQGLGEQYF
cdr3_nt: TGTGCCAGCTCACCAGAACAGGGGCTGGGGGAGCAGTACTTC

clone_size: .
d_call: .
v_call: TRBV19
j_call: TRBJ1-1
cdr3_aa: CASSIYGATNTEAFF
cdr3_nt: TGTGCCAGTAGTATATATGGAGCCACGAACACTGAAGCTTTCTTT

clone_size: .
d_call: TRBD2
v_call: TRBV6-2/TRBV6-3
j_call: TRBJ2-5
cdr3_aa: CASSYFTGSGSSYETQYF
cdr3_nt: TGTGCCAGCAGTTACTTCACGGGTAGCGGGAGCTCATATGAGACCCAGTACTTC

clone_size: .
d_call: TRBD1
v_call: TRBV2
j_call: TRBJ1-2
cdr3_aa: CASSRQGIGGYTF
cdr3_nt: TGTGCCAGCAGTAGACAGGGGATCGGTGGCTACACCTTC

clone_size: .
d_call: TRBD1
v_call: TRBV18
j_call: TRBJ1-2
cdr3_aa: CASSGGQTNYGYTF
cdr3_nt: TGTGCCAGCTCAGGGGGACAGACTAACTATGGCTACACCTTC

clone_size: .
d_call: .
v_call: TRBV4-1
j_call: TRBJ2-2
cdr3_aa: CASSLRQASLSSVNTGELFF
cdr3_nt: TGCGCCAGCAGCCTCCGACAGGCCAGCCTGTCCTCTGTCAACACCGGGGAGCTGTTTTTT

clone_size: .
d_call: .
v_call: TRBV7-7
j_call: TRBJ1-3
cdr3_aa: CASSLGQGNTIYF
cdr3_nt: TGTGCTAGCAGCTTAGGGCAGGGAAACACCATATATTTT

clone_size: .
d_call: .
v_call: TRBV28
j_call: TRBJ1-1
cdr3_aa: CASSLRITGWGTEAFF
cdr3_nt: TGTGCCAGCAGTTTACGGATCACAGGTTGGGGCACTGAAGCTTTCTTT

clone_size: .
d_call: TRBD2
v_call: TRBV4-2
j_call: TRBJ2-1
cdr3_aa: CASSHARLAGEDDNEQFF
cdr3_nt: TGTGCCAGCAGCCATGCCCGACTAGCGGGGGAGGACGACAATGAGCAGTTCTTC

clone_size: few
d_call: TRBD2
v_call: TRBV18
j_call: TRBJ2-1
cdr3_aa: CASSPRDSGTDEQFF
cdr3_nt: TGTGCCAGCTCACCACGGGATAGCGGGACCGATGAGCAGTTCTTC